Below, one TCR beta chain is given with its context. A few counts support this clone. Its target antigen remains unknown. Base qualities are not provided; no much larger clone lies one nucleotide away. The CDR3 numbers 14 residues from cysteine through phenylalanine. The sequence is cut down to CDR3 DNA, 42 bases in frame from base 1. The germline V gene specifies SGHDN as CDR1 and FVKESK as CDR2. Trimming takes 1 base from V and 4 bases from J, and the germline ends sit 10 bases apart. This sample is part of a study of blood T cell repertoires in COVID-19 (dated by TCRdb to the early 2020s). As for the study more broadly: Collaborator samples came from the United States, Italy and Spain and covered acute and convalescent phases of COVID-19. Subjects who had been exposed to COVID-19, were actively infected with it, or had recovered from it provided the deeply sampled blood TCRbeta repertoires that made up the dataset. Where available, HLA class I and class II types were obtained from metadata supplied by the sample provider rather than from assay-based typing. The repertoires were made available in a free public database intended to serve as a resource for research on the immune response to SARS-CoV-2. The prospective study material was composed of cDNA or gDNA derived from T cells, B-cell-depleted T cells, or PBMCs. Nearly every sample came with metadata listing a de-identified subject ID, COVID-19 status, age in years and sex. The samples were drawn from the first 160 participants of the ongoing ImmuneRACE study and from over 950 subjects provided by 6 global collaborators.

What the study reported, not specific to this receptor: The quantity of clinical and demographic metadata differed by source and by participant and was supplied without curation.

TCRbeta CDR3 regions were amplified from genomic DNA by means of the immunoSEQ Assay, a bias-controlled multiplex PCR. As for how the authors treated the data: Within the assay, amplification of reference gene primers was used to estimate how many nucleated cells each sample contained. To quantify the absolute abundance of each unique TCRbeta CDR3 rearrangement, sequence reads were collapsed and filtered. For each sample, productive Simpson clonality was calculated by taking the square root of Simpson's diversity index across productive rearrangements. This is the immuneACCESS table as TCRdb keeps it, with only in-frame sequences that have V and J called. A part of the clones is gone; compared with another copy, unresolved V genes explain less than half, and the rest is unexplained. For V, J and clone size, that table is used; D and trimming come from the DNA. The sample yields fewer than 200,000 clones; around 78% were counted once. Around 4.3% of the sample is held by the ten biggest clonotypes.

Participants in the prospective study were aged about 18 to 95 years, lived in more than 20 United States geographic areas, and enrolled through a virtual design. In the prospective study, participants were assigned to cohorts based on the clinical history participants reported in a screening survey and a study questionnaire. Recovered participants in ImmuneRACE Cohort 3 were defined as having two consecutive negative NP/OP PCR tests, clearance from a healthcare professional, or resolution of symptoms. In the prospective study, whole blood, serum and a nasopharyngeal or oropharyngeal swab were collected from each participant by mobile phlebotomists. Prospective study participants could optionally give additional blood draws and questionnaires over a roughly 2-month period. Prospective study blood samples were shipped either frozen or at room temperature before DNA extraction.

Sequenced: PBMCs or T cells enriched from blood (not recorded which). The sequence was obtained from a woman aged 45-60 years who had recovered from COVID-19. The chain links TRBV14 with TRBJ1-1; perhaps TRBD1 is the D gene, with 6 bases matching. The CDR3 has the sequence CASSQAFRGTEAFF. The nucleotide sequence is TGTGCCAGCAGCCAAGCATTCAGGGGCACTGAAGCTTTCTTT.